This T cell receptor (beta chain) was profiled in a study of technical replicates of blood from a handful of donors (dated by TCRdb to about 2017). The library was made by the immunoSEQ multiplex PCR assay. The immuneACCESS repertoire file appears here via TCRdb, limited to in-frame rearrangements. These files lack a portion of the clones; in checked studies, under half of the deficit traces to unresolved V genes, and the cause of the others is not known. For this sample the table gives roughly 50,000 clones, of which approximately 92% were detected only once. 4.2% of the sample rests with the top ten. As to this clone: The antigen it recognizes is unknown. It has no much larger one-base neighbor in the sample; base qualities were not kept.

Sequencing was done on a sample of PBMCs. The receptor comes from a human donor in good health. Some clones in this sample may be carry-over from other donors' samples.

Here is the DNA: TGCGCCAGCTGCGGACTAGCGGGGGTCACAGATACGCAGTATTTT. Its translation is CASCGLAGVTDTQYF. The chain is assembled from TRBV5-1 and TRBJ2-3; 13 bases in the junction line up with TRBD2. The junction shows trimming of 7 bases on V and 2 bases on J, and the gene matches do not reach 4 bases of it. Based on the germline V gene, the CDR1 and CDR2 sequences are SGHRS and YFSETQ. Including cysteine and phenylalanine, the CDR3 has 15 amino acids. CDR3 DNA only is kept here, 45 bases in frame from base 1.